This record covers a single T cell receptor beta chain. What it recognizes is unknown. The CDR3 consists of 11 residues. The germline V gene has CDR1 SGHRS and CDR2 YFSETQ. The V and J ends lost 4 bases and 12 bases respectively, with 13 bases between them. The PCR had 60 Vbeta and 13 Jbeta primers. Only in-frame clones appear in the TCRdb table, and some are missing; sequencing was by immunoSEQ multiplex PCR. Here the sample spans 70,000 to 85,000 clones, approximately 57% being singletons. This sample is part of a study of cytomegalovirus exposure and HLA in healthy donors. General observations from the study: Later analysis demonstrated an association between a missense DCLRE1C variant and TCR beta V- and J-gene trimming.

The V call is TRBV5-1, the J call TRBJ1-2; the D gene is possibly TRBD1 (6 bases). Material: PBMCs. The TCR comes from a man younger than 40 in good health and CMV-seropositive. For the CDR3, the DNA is TGCGCCAGCAGCCTCGACAGGACCCACACCTTC. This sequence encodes CASSLDRTHTF.